This T cell receptor beta chain is from a study of T cell responses to AZD1222 COVID-19 vaccine. The protocol was immunoSEQ multiplex PCR, while the TCRdb copy is restricted to in-frame clones and leaves out a portion. The sample consists of roughly 95,000 clones, 80% to 95% of them appearing once. Remarks on this clone: Its matching antigen is unknown.

Trimming cost V 2 bases and J 4 bases, with 8 bases left between them. CDR1 and CDR2 (germline): SGHDN, FVKESK. The CDR3 sequence is 13 residues long. Overall study results and limits: As reported, nearly half of all spike-specific TCRs target variant regions that are unmutated. At study baseline, merely a handful of AZD1222 recipients were seropositive. Regions 160-218 and 743-854 dominated among vaccine-associated CD4 TCRs spanning spike.

The sequenced sample was peripheral blood, obtained 28 days after the second AZD1222 dose. This TCR was sampled from an adult who received the AZD1222 COVID-19 vaccine. The rearrangement links TRBV14 to TRBJ1-2; D is uncertain. DNA of the CDR3: TGTGCCAGCAGCCAAACGGTTTCCTATGGCTACACCTTC. The encoded protein is CASSQTVSYGYTF.